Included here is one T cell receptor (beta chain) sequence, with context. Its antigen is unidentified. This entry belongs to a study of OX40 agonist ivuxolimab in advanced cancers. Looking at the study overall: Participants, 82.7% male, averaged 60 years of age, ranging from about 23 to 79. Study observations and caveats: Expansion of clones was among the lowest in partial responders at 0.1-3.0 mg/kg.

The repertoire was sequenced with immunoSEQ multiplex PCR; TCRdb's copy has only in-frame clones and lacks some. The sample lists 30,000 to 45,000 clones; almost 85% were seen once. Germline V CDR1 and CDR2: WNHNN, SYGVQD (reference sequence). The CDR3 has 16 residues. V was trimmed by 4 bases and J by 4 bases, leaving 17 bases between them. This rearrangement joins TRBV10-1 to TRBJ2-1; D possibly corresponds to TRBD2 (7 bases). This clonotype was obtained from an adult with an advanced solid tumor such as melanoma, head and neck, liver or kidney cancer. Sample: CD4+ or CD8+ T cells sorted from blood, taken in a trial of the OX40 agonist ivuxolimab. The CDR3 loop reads CASSVGGASGYNEQFF. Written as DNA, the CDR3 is TGCGCCAGCAGTGTGGGGGGGGCTAGCGGATACAATGAGCAGTTCTTC.